Shown below are 23 T cell receptor beta chains from a single sample sequenced in a study of T cell changes during pregnancy in multiple sclerosis. Profiled with immunoSEQ multiplex PCR; TCRdb holds only in-frame clones, not every one. The sample lists 40,000 to 45,000 clones, 70% to 90% occurring once. The input for sequencing was CD8+ T cells from peripheral blood mononuclear cells, taken after pregnancy. The receptor set was obtained from a female donor in good health, enrolled as a control in a pregnancy study.

This clone was recorded a few times. V and J are TRBV5-4 and TRBJ2-7, with a weak D call TRBD1 (5 bases). This CDR3 has 14 residues. The V gene lost 4 bases and the J gene lost 7 bases, with 18 bases spanning the gap. Looked up from germline, CDR1 is SGHNT and CDR2 is YYREEE (reference sequence). CDR3 coding DNA: TGTGCCAGCAGCCCGTCGTGGGGCTACTCAGAGCAGTACTTC. This sequence encodes CASSPSWGYSEQYF.

The rearrangement links TRBV7-9 to TRBJ1-2; the match to TRBD1 covers 12 bases. Germline values: CDR1 SEHNR, CDR2 FQNEAQ (reference sequence). The ends lost 4 bases at V and 6 bases at J; junction bases unmatched: 3. CDR3 size: 14 residues. CDR3 nucleotides: TGTGCCAGCAGCTGGGGACAGGGGGCCGATGGCTACACCTTC. Its protein is CASSWGQGADGYTF.

V is TRBV5-4 and J is TRBJ1-2, with unresolved D. V shed 0 bases and J shed 6 bases, with 12 bases lying between them. This CDR3 is 14 amino acids long. Germline CDR1 reads SGHNT; CDR2 reads YYREEE (reference sequence). CDR3 sequence (DNA): TGTGCCAGCAGCTTGGCACAGAATCTGGATGGCTACACCTTC. Translated, it gives CASSLAQNLDGYTF. The full variable domain, completed using reference TRBV5-4 and TRBJ1-2, is ETGVTQSPTHLIKTRGQQVTLRCSSQSGHNTVSWYQQALGQGPQFIFQYYREEENGRGNFPPRFSGLQFPNYSSELNVNALELDDSALYLCASSLAQNLDGYTFGSGTRLTVV.

The genes are TRBV19 and TRBJ2-1; D is possibly TRBD2 (5 bases). Per germline, CDR1 LNHDA and CDR2 SQIVND (reference sequence). There are 12 residues in the CDR3. Trimming stripped 5 bases from V and 6 bases from J, with 8 bases between. CDR3 loop: CASSVGVNEQFF. The CDR3 nucleotides are TGTGCCAGTAGTGTCGGGGTCAATGAGCAGTTCTTC. Complete variable domain (other parts from reference TRBV19 and TRBJ2-1): DGGITQSPKYLFRKEGQNVTLSCEQNLNHDAMYWYRQDPGQGLRLIYYSQIVNDFQKGDIAEGYSVSREKKESFPLTVTSAQKNPTAFYLCASSVGVNEQFFGPGTRLTVL.

The genes are TRBV19 and TRBJ1-1, with D possibly matching TRBD1 (6 bases). The germline V gene has CDR1 LNHDA and CDR2 SQIVND (reference sequence). V was pared by 6 bases and J by 1 base, with 9 bases between. CDR3 size: 13 residues. CDR3 sequence: CASRRTENTEAFF. The CDR3 region has the DNA TGTGCCAGTAGAAGGACAGAGAACACTGAAGCTTTCTTT.

V usage is TRBV4-3 and J usage is TRBJ2-7, with 7 bases fitting TRBD1. The junction had 12 bases not matched to a gene; V was cut back by 1 base and J by 6 bases. This CDR3 is 16 amino acids long. Germline assignment: CDR1 LGHNA and CDR2 YSLEER. CDR3 DNA: TGCGCCAGCAGCCAAGTAATCGGGACAGTACAGGGCGAGCAGTACTTC. Protein sequence: CASSQVIGTVQGEQYF.

The CDR3 is CASSIDGDYRVGKETQYF. The CDR3 DNA reads TGTGCCAGTAGTATAGACGGCGACTACAGGGTCGGGAAAGAGACCCAGTACTTC. V is TRBV19 and J is TRBJ2-5; a possible D gene is TRBD1 (6 bases). This CDR3 contains 18 residues. Germline loops: CDR1 LNHDA, CDR2 SQIVND (reference sequence). Trimming removed 0 bases from V and 3 bases from J, with 20 bases in between.

The DNA for the CDR3 is TGTGCCAGCAGCGCCTCGACAGATACGCAGTATTTT. It translates to CASSASTDTQYF. This chain joins TRBV9 and TRBJ2-3; D uncertain. V lost 3 bases to trimming and J lost 3 bases, with 5 bases between them. The CDR3 length is 12 residues. Germline assignment: CDR1 SGDLS and CDR2 YYNGEE.

The chain links TRBV7-9 to TRBJ2-2, with TRBD1 matching over 7 bases. Germline-derived CDR1 and CDR2 are SEHNR and FQNEAQ (reference sequence). The V segment lost 3 bases and the J segment 5 bases; nucleotides outside the gene matches: 6. The CDR3 covers 15 residues. CDR3 DNA sequence: TGTGCCAGCAGCTTCCGGGACAGCACAACCGGGGAGCTGTTTTTT. It translates to CASSFRDSTTGELFF.

As regards this clone: The sample holds other DNA sequences that translate to the same CDR3. This sequence joins TRBV29-1 and TRBJ1-1, with D unclear. Looked up from germline, CDR1 is SQVTM and CDR2 is ANQGSEA. Between the trimmed V and J ends, which lost 4 bases and 7 bases, there was a span of 10 bases. The CDR3 consists of 11 residues. Here the CDR3 DNA reads TGCAGCGTTGGAGGCGAAGTTGAAGCTTTCTTT. This gives the protein CSVGGEVEAFF.

Details on this clone: This sample also contains other DNA sequences that code for the same CDR3. The rearrangement links TRBV4-3 to TRBJ1-1; the D is unclear. Germline CDR1 reads LGHNA; CDR2 reads YSLEER. This CDR3 is 14 amino acids long. Between the trimmed V and J ends, which lost 1 base and 1 base, there was a span of 7 bases. The CDR3 loop reads CASSQGSGNTEAFF. DNA of the CDR3: TGCGCCAGCAGCCAAGGTTCGGGGAACACTGAAGCTTTCTTT.

The DNA for the CDR3 is TGTGCCAGCTCACCACCGGAGTCGCTGACTGAAGCTTTCTTT. Translation gives CASSPPESLTEAFF. V is TRBV18 and J is TRBJ1-1; D is ambiguous. The CDR3 runs to 14 residues. Germline lookup yields CDR1 KGHSH and CDR2 LQKENI. The V and J ends lost 0 bases and 5 bases respectively, with 10 bases between them.

This clone has a handful of counts. In nucleotides, the CDR3 is TGTGCCAGCTCTGACAGCACCAATGAAAAACTGTTTTTT. This codes for CASSDSTNEKLFF. The chain carries TRBV7-9 and TRBJ1-4, with D maybe TRBD1 (5 bases). V shed 8 bases and J shed 5 bases, with 12 bases lying between them. The CDR3 loop spans 13 amino acids. Germline CDR1 is SEHNR and CDR2 is FQNEAQ (reference sequence).

The chain links TRBV13 to TRBJ1-2; no reliable D call. With 4 bases removed from V and 6 bases from J, the gap between germline ends came to 18 bases. CDR1 is PRHDT, CDR2 FYEKMQ, per germline (reference sequence). This CDR3 contains 15 residues. The CDR3 bases are TGTGCCAGCAGCTCCTACCGGACCGGGAATAATGGCTACACCTTC. The encoded protein is CASSSYRTGNNGYTF.

The chain recombines TRBV4-1 with TRBJ2-7; 12 bases are a match to TRBD1. V was clipped by 1 base and J by 4 bases; unmatched bases: 5. The CDR3 covers 16 residues. Germline V gene lookup returns CDR1 MGHRA and CDR2 YSYEKL. CDR3 sequence reads: CASSQVGQGAIYEQYF. DNA for the CDR3: TGCGCCAGCAGCCAAGTGGGACAGGGGGCAATTTACGAGCAGTACTTC.

The V gene is TRBV19, the J gene TRBJ2-1; TRBD2 agrees at 10 bases. Germline values: CDR1 LNHDA, CDR2 SQIVND (reference sequence). This CDR3 is 15 amino acids long. V dropped 1 base and J dropped 9; count of bases not matched to a gene: 6. CDR3 DNA: TGTGCCAGTAGTATAGGAAGTAGCGGGGGGTTTGAGCAGTTCTTC. It specifies CASSIGSSGGFEQFF. The variable domain in full, completed from reference TRBV19 and TRBJ2-1, reads DGGITQSPKYLFRKEGQNVTLSCEQNLNHDAMYWYRQDPGQGLRLIYYSQIVNDFQKGDIAEGYSVSREKKESFPLTVTSAQKNPTAFYLCASSIGSSGGFEQFFGPGTRLTVL.

V and J are TRBV30 and TRBJ1-5, with D uncertain. The germline V gene has CDR1 GTSNPN and CDR2 SVGIG (reference sequence). V lost 0 bases to trimming and J lost 4 bases, with 7 bases between them. This CDR3 contains 13 residues. For the CDR3, the DNA is TGTGCCTGGAGTGTACACCCAAATCAGCCCCAGCATTTT. This translates into CAWSVHPNQPQHF.

The chain carries TRBV11-1 and TRBJ2-5, with D possibly TRBD2 on 5 matching bases. The V and J ends lost 2 bases and 0 bases respectively, with 10 bases between them. Germline CDR1 and CDR2: SGHAT and FQDESV (reference sequence). The CDR3 loop spans 15 amino acids. DNA for the CDR3: TGTGCCAGCAGCTTAAGTGGAGGCAACCAAGAGACCCAGTACTTC. Amino acid sequence: CASSLSGGNQETQYF.

The gene calls are TRBV27 and TRBJ2-3, with 7 bases identical to TRBD2. The CDR3 is 15 amino acids. With 8 bases clipped from V and 2 bases from J, the junction kept 10 bases outside the gene matches. Germline lookup yields CDR1 MNHEY and CDR2 SMNVEV (reference sequence). This chain's CDR3 is CASGRSGAYTDTQYF. CDR3 nucleotides: TGTGCCAGCGGAAGAAGCGGGGCCTACACAGATACGCAGTATTTT.

This clone has only one observation. The chain links TRBV6-1 to TRBJ2-2; 9 bases align to TRBD1. Germline CDR1 and CDR2: MNHNS and SASEGT. Germline trimming cut 1 base from V and 5 bases from J; bases unmatched to any gene: 5. This CDR3 has 16 amino acids. In DNA form, the CDR3 reads TGTGCCAGCAGTGAAGTTATGGGACAGGGAACCGGGGAGCTGTTTTTT. Its protein is CASSEVMGQGTGELFF.

V gene TRBV9 combines with J gene TRBJ1-1; possible D gene TRBD1, 5 bases. Germline assignment: CDR1 SGDLS and CDR2 YYNGEE. The V and J ends lost 4 bases and 4 bases respectively, with 5 bases between them. This CDR3 contains 11 residues. The CDR3 DNA is TGTGCCAGCAGCAGGGGCACTGAAGCTTTCTTT. Protein sequence: CASSRGTEAFF. Supplemented by reference TRBV9 and TRBJ1-1, the full variable domain reads DSGVTQTPKHLITATGQRVTLRCSPRSGDLSVYWYQQSLDQGLQFLIQYYNGEERAKGNILERFSAQQFPDLHSELNLSSLELGDSALYFCASSRGTEAFFGQGTRLTVV.

The genes are TRBV14 and TRBJ2-7; a possible D gene is TRBD1 (7 bases). Germline V CDR1 and CDR2: SGHDN, FVKESK. The CDR3 has 15 residues. The V and J ends lost 1 base and 3 bases respectively, with 13 bases between them. CDR3 coding DNA: TGTGCCAGCAGCCAAGCAGGGGGGAGGTTCTACGAGCAGTACTTC. Its protein product is CASSQAGGRFYEQYF.

This clone was recorded only once. This chain connects TRBV7-2 to TRBJ2-3, with 9 bases aligning to TRBD2. Per the germline V gene, CDR1 is SGHTA and CDR2 is FQGNSA. This CDR3 has 17 amino acids. Losses at the gene ends were 1 base for V and 2 bases for J; bases not matched to a gene: 7. The CDR3 nucleotides are TGTGCCAGCAGCTTAGAGGGAGCGGGGGGCCCCACAGATACGCAGTATTTT. This codes for CASSLEGAGGPTDTQYF.